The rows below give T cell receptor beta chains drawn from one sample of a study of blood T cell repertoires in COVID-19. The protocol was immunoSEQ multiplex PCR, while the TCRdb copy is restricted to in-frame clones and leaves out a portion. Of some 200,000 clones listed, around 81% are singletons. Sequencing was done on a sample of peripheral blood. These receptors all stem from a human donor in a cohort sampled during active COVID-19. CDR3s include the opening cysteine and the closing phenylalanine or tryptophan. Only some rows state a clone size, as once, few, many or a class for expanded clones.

CDR3aa: CASSLAGVPGGYTF; v_gene: TRBV7-2; j_gene: TRBJ1-2; abundance: few
CDR3aa: CASSTSGGETQYF; v_gene: TRBV6-2/TRBV6-3; j_gene: TRBJ2-5; abundance: NA
CDR3aa: CASSPPVSGYNEQFF; v_gene: TRBV18; j_gene: TRBJ2-1; abundance: NA
CDR3aa: CASSIDSGTGQETQYF; v_gene: TRBV19; j_gene: TRBJ2-5; abundance: NA
CDR3aa: CASSLSGTGELFF; v_gene: TRBV6-5; j_gene: TRBJ2-2; abundance: NA
CDR3aa: CASSSPTGVSSGANVLTF; v_gene: TRBV27; j_gene: TRBJ2-6; abundance: NA
CDR3aa: CASSPRSRDGSYEQYF; v_gene: TRBV18; j_gene: TRBJ2-7; abundance: NA
CDR3aa: CASKFGRGNTEAFF; v_gene: TRBV19; j_gene: TRBJ1-1; abundance: many
CDR3aa: CASSQDGPRAGTF; v_gene: TRBV7-9; j_gene: TRBJ1-2; abundance: NA
CDR3aa: CASSQDWTETEAFF; v_gene: TRBV4-2; j_gene: TRBJ1-1; abundance: NA
CDR3aa: CATLEETQYF; v_gene: TRBV28; j_gene: TRBJ2-5; abundance: NA
CDR3aa: CASSLGGRTVNTGELFF; v_gene: TRBV5-1; j_gene: TRBJ2-2; abundance: NA
CDR3aa: CASSPSGRGRTEAFF; v_gene: TRBV5-1; j_gene: TRBJ1-1; abundance: NA
CDR3aa: CASSPSSGMNTEAFF; v_gene: TRBV18; j_gene: TRBJ1-1; abundance: NA
CDR3aa: CASSPQAPVNYGYTF; v_gene: TRBV4-2; j_gene: TRBJ1-2; abundance: NA
CDR3aa: CASSFMADSGNTIYF; v_gene: TRBV11-2; j_gene: TRBJ1-3; abundance: once
CDR3aa: CAGGTLLDTQYF; v_gene: TRBV6-5; j_gene: TRBJ2-3; abundance: NA
CDR3aa: CSVGRDIGTQYF; v_gene: TRBV29-1; j_gene: TRBJ2-5; abundance: NA
CDR3aa: CASSLRFGGDTEAFF; v_gene: TRBV11-2; j_gene: TRBJ1-1; abundance: NA
CDR3aa: CASSPTPGPLLLNTEAFF; v_gene: TRBV9; j_gene: TRBJ1-1; abundance: NA
CDR3aa: CASSTRTGFNEQFF; v_gene: TRBV9; j_gene: TRBJ2-1; abundance: NA
CDR3aa: CSVEGGPNTGELFF; v_gene: TRBV29-1; j_gene: TRBJ2-2; abundance: NA
CDR3aa: CASSSEEGNTEAFF; v_gene: TRBV5-1; j_gene: TRBJ1-1; abundance: NA
CDR3aa: CASTGGGRRNEQFF; v_gene: TRBV28; j_gene: TRBJ2-1; abundance: NA
CDR3aa: CASSLRSTGLVGYGYTF; v_gene: TRBV27; j_gene: TRBJ1-2; abundance: once
CDR3aa: CASSNPDTQYF; v_gene: TRBV7-2; j_gene: TRBJ2-3; abundance: NA
CDR3aa: CASSSGLAGGPETQYF; v_gene: TRBV5-1; j_gene: TRBJ2-5; abundance: NA
CDR3aa: CASSWDRAGGYTF; v_gene: TRBV5-6; j_gene: TRBJ1-2; abundance: NA
CDR3aa: CASSLAMASGLSYEQYF; v_gene: TRBV5-1; j_gene: TRBJ2-7; abundance: NA
CDR3aa: CASREGGPLHF; v_gene: TRBV25-1; j_gene: TRBJ1-6; abundance: NA
CDR3aa: CASSLQKRTDTQYF; v_gene: TRBV2; j_gene: TRBJ2-3; abundance: NA
CDR3aa: CASSQDWRQSSNQPQHF; v_gene: TRBV4-1; j_gene: TRBJ1-5; abundance: few
CDR3aa: CASSLGASGGGQETQYF; v_gene: TRBV7-2; j_gene: TRBJ2-5; abundance: NA
CDR3aa: CASSEGGARSETQYF; v_gene: TRBV6-1; j_gene: TRBJ2-5; abundance: NA
CDR3aa: CASTTGAQETQYF; v_gene: TRBV25-1; j_gene: TRBJ2-5; abundance: NA
CDR3aa: CASSEVRGRNEKLFF; v_gene: TRBV6-1; j_gene: TRBJ1-4; abundance: NA
CDR3aa: CASSGFAGGQKYTEAFF; v_gene: TRBV7-9; j_gene: TRBJ1-1; abundance: once
CDR3aa: CASSSRSSYEQYF; v_gene: TRBV11-3; j_gene: TRBJ2-7; abundance: NA
CDR3aa: CASMRNEQFF; v_gene: TRBV2; j_gene: TRBJ2-1; abundance: NA
CDR3aa: CASSFTKNQPQHF; v_gene: TRBV12-3/TRBV12-4; j_gene: TRBJ1-5; abundance: NA
CDR3aa: CASSFANQETQYF; v_gene: TRBV6-5; j_gene: TRBJ2-5; abundance: NA
CDR3aa: CASWTRTNYGYTF; v_gene: TRBV6-5; j_gene: TRBJ1-2; abundance: NA
CDR3aa: CSAGDRGSSEQYF; v_gene: TRBV29-1; j_gene: TRBJ2-7; abundance: NA